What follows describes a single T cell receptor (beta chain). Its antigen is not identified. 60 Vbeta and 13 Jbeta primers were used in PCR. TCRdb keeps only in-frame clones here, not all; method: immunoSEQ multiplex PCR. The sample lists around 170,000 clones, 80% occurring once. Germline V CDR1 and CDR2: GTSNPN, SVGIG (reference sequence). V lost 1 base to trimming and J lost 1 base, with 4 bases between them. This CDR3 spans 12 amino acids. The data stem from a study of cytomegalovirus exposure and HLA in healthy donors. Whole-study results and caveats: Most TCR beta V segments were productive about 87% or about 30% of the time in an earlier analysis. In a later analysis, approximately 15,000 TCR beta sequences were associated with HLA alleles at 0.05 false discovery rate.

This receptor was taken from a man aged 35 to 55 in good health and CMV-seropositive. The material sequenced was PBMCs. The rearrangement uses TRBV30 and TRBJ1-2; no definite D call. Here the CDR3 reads CAWSGSNYGYTF. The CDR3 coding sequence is TGTGCCTGGAGTGGCAGTAACTATGGCTACACCTTC.